Listed below are T cell receptor beta chains from one sample, sequenced in a study of T cells in Graves' hyperthyroidism and ophthalmopathy. TCRdb reanalysed the multiplex PCR reads using MiXCR and keeps one entry per CDR3 protein. Here the sample spans roughly 500,000 distinct CDR3 sequences, more than 15% being singletons. Sample: blood. The receptors stem from a woman aged 25 to 45 with Graves' ophthalmopathy. Both conserved end residues are part of each CDR3. Fields, in order: D gene, J gene, V gene, clone size, CDR3 protein, CDR3 DNA. D genes are given only for firm matches. Clone size is not always given. Where it is, it says once, few, many or a class for expanded clones.

d_call: TRBD1
j_call: TRBJ1-6
v_call: TRBV5-1
clone_size: many
cdr3_aa: CASSLTGTGPSSYNSPLHF
cdr3_nt: TGCGCCAGCAGCTTGACCGGGACAGGGCCGAGCTCCTATAATTCACCCCTCCACTTT

d_call: -
j_call: TRBJ2-3
v_call: TRBV4-3
clone_size: few
cdr3_aa: CASSQVEWDTQYF
cdr3_nt: TGCGCCAGCAGCCAGGTCGAGTGGGATACGCAGTATTTT

d_call: -
j_call: TRBJ2-5
v_call: TRBV12-3/TRBV12-4
clone_size: many
cdr3_aa: CASSFGGGWETQYF
cdr3_nt: TGTGCCAGCAGTTTTGGAGGGGGCTGGGAGACCCAGTACTTC

d_call: TRBD1
j_call: TRBJ1-6
v_call: TRBV20-1
clone_size: -
cdr3_aa: CSARAGQGYTSPLHF
cdr3_nt: TGCAGTGCTAGAGCAGGACAGGGGTATACTTCACCCCTCCACTTT

d_call: TRBD1
j_call: TRBJ1-5
v_call: TRBV20-1
clone_size: few
cdr3_aa: CSARGMQGVGNQPQHF
cdr3_nt: TGCAGTGCTAGGGGAATGCAGGGGGTAGGGAATCAGCCCCAGCATTTT

d_call: TRBD1
j_call: TRBJ2-7
v_call: TRBV6-2/TRBV6-3
clone_size: -
cdr3_aa: CASSVDRSYEQYF
cdr3_nt: TGTGCCAGCAGTGTGGACAGGTCCTACGAGCAGTACTTC

d_call: -
j_call: TRBJ2-5
v_call: TRBV7-6
clone_size: few
cdr3_aa: CASSRAAIGETQYF
cdr3_nt: TGTGCCAGCAGCCGAGCAGCGATCGGGGAGACCCAGTACTTC

d_call: -
j_call: TRBJ1-2
v_call: TRBV25-1
clone_size: many
cdr3_aa: CASSERRYGYTF
cdr3_nt: TGTGCCAGCAGTGAGAGGAGGTATGGCTACACCTTC

d_call: -
j_call: TRBJ2-1
v_call: TRBV27
clone_size: few
cdr3_aa: CASSWGAPYNEQFF
cdr3_nt: TGTGCCAGCAGTTGGGGTGCCCCCTACAATGAGCAGTTCTTC

d_call: TRBD2
j_call: TRBJ2-2
v_call: TRBV14
clone_size: -
cdr3_aa: CASSQDLLLGLADSSNTGELFF
cdr3_nt: TGTGCCAGCAGCCAAGACCTTCTCCTCGGGCTAGCGGACTCGTCGAACACCGGGGAGCTGTTTTTT

d_call: -
j_call: TRBJ1-4
v_call: TRBV6-1
clone_size: few
cdr3_aa: CASSDRTATNEKLFF
cdr3_nt: TGTGCCAGCAGCGACCGGACGGCAACTAATGAAAAACTGTTTTTT

d_call: -
j_call: TRBJ1-5
v_call: TRBV30
clone_size: many
cdr3_aa: CAWSVRGAQPQHF
cdr3_nt: TGTGCCTGGAGTGTGCGTGGCGCCCAGCCCCAGCATTTT

d_call: -
j_call: TRBJ2-6
v_call: TRBV30
clone_size: few
cdr3_aa: CACTNGPGANVLTF
cdr3_nt: TGTGCCTGTACCAACGGGCCTGGGGCCAACGTCCTGACTTTC

d_call: TRBD1
j_call: TRBJ1-6
v_call: TRBV6-1
clone_size: many
cdr3_aa: CASSDTDRVISSPLHF
cdr3_nt: TGTGCCAGCAGTGATACGGACAGGGTGATCAGTTCACCCCTCCACTTT

d_call: -
j_call: TRBJ1-2
v_call: TRBV6-1
clone_size: many
cdr3_aa: CASSYMRRADGYTF
cdr3_nt: TGTGCCAGCAGTTACATGCGCAGGGCCGATGGCTACACCTTC

d_call: -
j_call: TRBJ1-4
v_call: TRBV7-9
clone_size: -
cdr3_aa: CASSQPGTRDEKLFF
cdr3_nt: TGTGCCAGCAGCCAGCCCGGGACAAGAGATGAAAAACTGTTTTTT

d_call: TRBD1
j_call: TRBJ2-7
v_call: TRBV28
clone_size: -
cdr3_aa: CASSLETGSYYEQYF
cdr3_nt: TGTGCCAGCAGTTTAGAGACAGGGTCATACTACGAGCAGTACTTC

d_call: -
j_call: TRBJ2-3
v_call: TRBV20-1
clone_size: many
cdr3_aa: CSALVSTDTQYF
cdr3_nt: TGCAGTGCTTTAGTGAGCACAGATACGCAGTATTTT

d_call: TRBD2
j_call: TRBJ2-1
v_call: TRBV9
clone_size: -
cdr3_aa: CASSVEVAGIDEQFF
cdr3_nt: TGTGCCAGCAGCGTAGAGGTAGCGGGGATAGATGAGCAGTTCTTC

d_call: -
j_call: TRBJ2-2
v_call: TRBV7-2
clone_size: few
cdr3_aa: CASSLAWGREELFF
cdr3_nt: TGTGCCAGCAGCTTAGCGTGGGGTCGGGAGGAGCTGTTTTTT

d_call: -
j_call: TRBJ1-2
v_call: TRBV6-1
clone_size: many
cdr3_aa: CASSDEGILYGYTF
cdr3_nt: TGTGCCAGCAGCGACGAAGGCATCCTCTATGGCTACACCTTC

d_call: -
j_call: TRBJ2-7
v_call: TRBV28
clone_size: many
cdr3_aa: CASSLGGKTEQYF
cdr3_nt: TGTGCCAGCAGTTTGGGCGGGAAGACCGAGCAGTACTTC

d_call: TRBD1
j_call: TRBJ2-2
v_call: TRBV7-8
clone_size: few
cdr3_aa: CASNRDRSSPDTGELFF
cdr3_nt: TGTGCCAGCAACCGGGACAGGAGCTCCCCCGACACCGGGGAGCTGTTTTTT

d_call: -
j_call: TRBJ2-3
v_call: TRBV9
clone_size: -
cdr3_aa: CASSHSTGADTQYF
cdr3_nt: TGTGCCAGCAGCCACAGCACGGGGGCAGATACGCAGTATTTT

d_call: -
j_call: TRBJ2-1
v_call: TRBV19
clone_size: few
cdr3_aa: CASSPGQINEQFF
cdr3_nt: TGTGCCAGTAGTCCAGGACAGATCAATGAGCAGTTCTTC

d_call: TRBD2
j_call: TRBJ2-7
v_call: TRBV19
clone_size: -
cdr3_aa: CASSSPGLAGGSYEQYF
cdr3_nt: TGTGCCAGTAGTTCCCCGGGACTAGCGGGAGGTTCCTACGAGCAGTACTTC

d_call: -
j_call: TRBJ1-2
v_call: TRBV9
clone_size: -
cdr3_aa: CASSLDPGRAGCGYTF
cdr3_nt: TGCGCCAGCAGCTTGGATCCCGGCAGGGCGGGCTGTGGCTACACCTTC

d_call: TRBD1
j_call: TRBJ2-7
v_call: TRBV6-1
clone_size: few
cdr3_aa: CASQRTGYEQYF
cdr3_nt: TGTGCCAGCCAACGGACAGGCTACGAGCAGTACTTC

d_call: -
j_call: TRBJ1-4
v_call: TRBV2
clone_size: many
cdr3_aa: CASSGGRGNEKLFF
cdr3_nt: TGTGCCAGCAGTGGGGGAAGGGGTAATGAAAAACTGTTTTTT

d_call: TRBD1
j_call: TRBJ1-4
v_call: TRBV4-2
clone_size: -
cdr3_aa: CASSQGQGTEKLFF
cdr3_nt: TGTGCCAGCAGCCAAGGACAGGGGACTGAAAAACTGTTTTTT

d_call: TRBD1
j_call: TRBJ2-6
v_call: TRBV11-2
clone_size: many
cdr3_aa: CASTLQGAGANVLTF
cdr3_nt: TGTGCCAGCACCCTTCAGGGGGCTGGGGCCAACGTCCTGACTTTC

d_call: TRBD1
j_call: TRBJ2-7
v_call: TRBV7-9
clone_size: few
cdr3_aa: CASSQSIDRVNSFYEQYF
cdr3_nt: TGTGCCAGCAGCCAATCAATCGACAGGGTAAACTCTTTCTACGAGCAGTACTTC

d_call: -
j_call: TRBJ2-2
v_call: TRBV4-3
clone_size: few
cdr3_aa: CASSPGLLVGELFF
cdr3_nt: TGCGCCAGCAGCCCGGGACTGTTGGTCGGGGAGCTGTTTTTT

d_call: TRBD2
j_call: TRBJ2-7
v_call: TRBV10-2
clone_size: few
cdr3_aa: CASSIGLAGGQVYEQYF
cdr3_nt: TGCGCCAGCAGTATTGGACTAGCGGGAGGACAGGTTTACGAGCAGTACTTC

d_call: -
j_call: TRBJ1-4
v_call: TRBV30
clone_size: many
cdr3_aa: CAWSPGYEKLFF
cdr3_nt: TGTGCCTGGAGTCCAGGGTATGAAAAACTGTTTTTT

d_call: -
j_call: TRBJ2-7
v_call: TRBV2
clone_size: many
cdr3_aa: CASSPNREQYF
cdr3_nt: TGTGCCAGCAGCCCCAATCGGGAGCAGTACTTC

d_call: -
j_call: TRBJ2-1
v_call: TRBV7-8
clone_size: -
cdr3_aa: CASSPGGGFDEQFF
cdr3_nt: TGTGCCAGCAGCCCAGGGGGGGGCTTCGATGAGCAGTTCTTC

d_call: TRBD1
j_call: TRBJ2-1
v_call: TRBV7-9
clone_size: few
cdr3_aa: CASSRDRGQFF
cdr3_nt: TGTGCCAGCAGCCGCGACAGGGGGCAGTTCTTC

d_call: TRBD2
j_call: TRBJ2-1
v_call: TRBV27
clone_size: many
cdr3_aa: CASRSSGAGGAYNEQFF
cdr3_nt: TGTGCCAGCAGATCATCCGGGGCGGGAGGGGCCTACAATGAGCAGTTCTTC

d_call: -
j_call: TRBJ2-3
v_call: TRBV4-3
clone_size: -
cdr3_aa: CASSQDWPSPPDTQYF
cdr3_nt: TGCGCCAGCAGCCAAGATTGGCCCTCTCCCCCGGATACGCAGTATTTT

d_call: TRBD1
j_call: TRBJ2-7
v_call: TRBV12-3/TRBV12-4
clone_size: few
cdr3_aa: CASTPTAGGFGEQYF
cdr3_nt: TGTGCCAGCACCCCGACGGCAGGGGGCTTTGGCGAGCAGTACTTC

d_call: TRBD2
j_call: TRBJ2-1
v_call: TRBV2
clone_size: few
cdr3_aa: CASSEVSGLADNEQFF
cdr3_nt: TGTGCCAGCAGTGAAGTCAGCGGACTAGCGGACAATGAGCAGTTCTTC

d_call: -
j_call: TRBJ1-2
v_call: TRBV15
clone_size: -
cdr3_aa: CATSRVTGLLGYTF
cdr3_nt: TGTGCCACCAGCAGGGTCACAGGGCTCCTTGGCTACACCTTC

d_call: -
j_call: TRBJ2-7
v_call: TRBV6-2/TRBV6-3
clone_size: -
cdr3_aa: CASSRDSVEQYF
cdr3_nt: TGTGCCAGCAGTCGGGATAGTGTCGAGCAGTACTTC

d_call: -
j_call: TRBJ2-1
v_call: TRBV20-1
clone_size: many
cdr3_aa: CSARDIAATLSYNEQFF
cdr3_nt: TGCAGTGCTAGGGACATCGCCGCGACCCTCTCCTACAATGAGCAGTTCTTC

d_call: -
j_call: TRBJ2-3
v_call: TRBV20-1
clone_size: many
cdr3_aa: CSARILSRDTQYF
cdr3_nt: TGCAGTGCTAGAATCCTATCGAGGGATACGCAGTATTTT

d_call: -
j_call: TRBJ1-1
v_call: TRBV7-9
clone_size: -
cdr3_aa: CASDWGAPNTEAFF
cdr3_nt: TGTGCCAGCGACTGGGGGGCCCCGAACACTGAAGCTTTCTTT

d_call: TRBD2
j_call: TRBJ2-7
v_call: TRBV7-9
clone_size: few
cdr3_aa: CASSRTSEYYEQYF
cdr3_nt: TGTGCCAGCAGTCGGACTAGCGAGTACTACGAGCAGTACTTC

d_call: TRBD1
j_call: TRBJ2-7
v_call: TRBV18
clone_size: -
cdr3_aa: CASSRQGVYEQYF
cdr3_nt: TGTGCCAGCTCACGACAGGGTGTCTACGAGCAGTACTTC

d_call: -
j_call: TRBJ1-4
v_call: TRBV20-1
clone_size: many
cdr3_aa: CSAPFSGTNEKLFF
cdr3_nt: TGCAGTGCTCCCTTTAGCGGAACTAATGAAAAACTGTTTTTT

d_call: -
j_call: TRBJ2-7
v_call: TRBV6-1
clone_size: few
cdr3_aa: CASSEARGGQRFYEQYF
cdr3_nt: TGTGCCAGCAGTGAAGCGCGCGGAGGACAGAGGTTTTACGAGCAGTACTTC

d_call: -
j_call: TRBJ1-2
v_call: TRBV20-1
clone_size: few
cdr3_aa: CSARVLDSSLNYGYTF
cdr3_nt: TGCAGTGCTAGAGTACTTGACAGCTCCCTTAACTATGGCTACACCTTC

d_call: -
j_call: TRBJ2-1
v_call: TRBV11-3
clone_size: many
cdr3_aa: CASSLEQGIHEQFF
cdr3_nt: TGTGCCAGCAGCTTAGAACAGGGAATCCATGAGCAGTTCTTC

d_call: -
j_call: TRBJ2-7
v_call: TRBV4-3
clone_size: many
cdr3_aa: CASSQEEDLAYEQYF
cdr3_nt: TGCGCCAGCAGCCAAGAGGAGGACCTGGCCTACGAGCAGTACTTC

d_call: TRBD2
j_call: TRBJ2-7
v_call: TRBV6-1
clone_size: few
cdr3_aa: CASSPHPGLTRWDDEQYF
cdr3_nt: TGTGCCAGCAGCCCCCACCCGGGACTAACTCGCTGGGATGACGAGCAGTACTTC